The T cell receptor (beta chain) described here comes from a study of T-cell memory formation after mild COVID-19. Germline values: CDR1 SGHRS, CDR2 YFSETQ. The CDR3 sequence is 16 residues long. V shed 0 bases and J 6 bases; nucleotides not matched to a gene: 8. Using its own MiXCR run on the 5' RACE reads, TCRdb lists one record per CDR3 protein. The sample has about 350,000 distinct CDR3 sequences; around 27% are singletons. This clonotype was counted between two and nine times. This sequence originates from an adult woman who had mild COVID-19 (a few samples of this study predate the infection). Cell type and time point are not known. This rearrangement joins TRBV5-1 to TRBJ2-3; 9 bases line up with TRBD2. The sequencing input was PBMCs or a T cell subset sorted from them (not recorded which). CDR3 in DNA: TGCGCCAGCAGCTTGGTTGCGGGGGGGCCATCGGATACGCAGTATTTT. As protein: CASSLVAGGPSDTQYF.